The sequence of this T cell receptor (beta chain) was determined in a study of technical replicates of blood from several donors. From germline, CDR1 is SQVTM and CDR2 ANQGSEA. This CDR3 is built from 19 residues. J was trimmed by 0 bases and V by 0 bases; bases with no gene match: 11. Clones were read by immunoSEQ multiplex PCR, and TCRdb kept only the in-frame ones, dropping some. The data show tens of thousands of clones, approximately 95% seen once. The V call is TRBV29-1, the J call TRBJ2-1; 10 bases fit TRBD2. The sequenced material came from T cells isolated from PBMCs. The TCR sequence derives from a human donor in good health. The CDR3 nucleotides are TGCAGCGTTGAAGACCCCCACCGACTAGCGGGTCACTCCTACAATGAGCAGTTCTTC. This encodes CSVEDPHRLAGHSYNEQFF.